The following is a T cell receptor (beta chain) sequence with its context. The length of the CDR3 is 14 residues. Germline CDR1 SEHNR, CDR2 FQNEAQ (reference sequence). J gave up 3 bases and V 6 bases, and 4 bases lay outside the gene matches. Self-reported history from a screening survey and questionnaire set each donor's cohort. The data were taken from a study of blood T cell repertoires in COVID-19. Looking at the study overall: Researchers got acute and convalescent COVID-19 samples from the United States, Italy and Spain. PBMCs, B-cell-depleted T cells, or T cells provided the cDNA or gDNA that made up the material.

Original analysis: Quantification of nucleated cells was approximated via reference gene primer amplification. Produced via immunoSEQ multiplex PCR; TCRdb's table is partial and in-frame only. From that table come the V and J calls and clone size; the DNA was used to work out D and trimming. The table has 95,000 to 150,000 clones, around 83% seen once. The J gene is TRBJ2-5, the V gene TRBV7-9; 10 nucleotides agree with TRBD1. The source of this sequence is a woman in her 30s who had recovered from COVID-19. The sequencing sample was made of PBMCs or T cells enriched from blood (not recorded which). Here the CDR3 DNA reads TGTGCCAGCAGTTTGGGACAGGGGAAAGAGACCCAGTACTTC. This encodes CASSLGQGKETQYF. Using reference TRBV7-9 and TRBJ2-5 for the parts outside the CDR3, the full variable domain is DTGVSQNPRHKITKRGQNVTFRCDPISEHNRLYWYRQTLGQGPEFLTYFQNEAQLEKSRLLSDRFSAERPKGSFSTLEIQRTEQGDSAMYLCASSLGQGKETQYFGPGTRLLVL.